In its sample, the clone carrying this T cell receptor beta chain was seen a few times. The antigen is unknown. This CDR3 comprises 15 residues. Germline V gene lookup returns CDR1 MNHNY and CDR2 SVGAGI (reference sequence). V lost 4 bases and J lost 4; bases outside the gene matches: 5. This entry comes from a study of early T cells in non-severe SARS-CoV-2 infection. Across the study: It was bulk RNA from unsorted whole blood that was sequenced, and the chains were unpaired. Study conclusions and caveats: VDJdb matching favored anti-spike CD8 responses, missing private and CD4 specificities.

Unique molecular identifiers were affixed to single, distinct cDNA molecules. TCRdb re-called the 5' RACE reads through MiXCR, storing one row per CDR3 protein. The sample contains about 80,000 distinct CDR3 sequences, 9.5% to 13% of which appear only once. Sequencing was carried out using whole blood. The sequence came from an adult who was a healthcare worker with PCR-confirmed SARS-CoV-2 infection or an uninfected control (not recorded which). The V call is TRBV6-6, the J call TRBJ1-2; 11 bases match TRBD1. The CDR3 sequence is CASSSWTGGSYGYTF. The CDR3 DNA reads as TGTGCCAGCAGTTCCTGGACAGGGGGCTCCTATGGCTACACCTTC.